This T cell receptor (beta chain) was sequenced for a study of blood T cell repertoires in COVID-19. The CDR3 is 15 amino acids. Trimming removed 3 bases from V and 8 bases from J; junction bases left unmatched: 8. From germline, CDR1 is KGHDR and CDR2 SFDVKD. Some clones are missing from TCRdb's copy, which holds only in-frame ones; the method was immunoSEQ multiplex PCR. The sample holds around 100,000 clones, roughly 87% seen once. The chain couples TRBV24-1 to TRBJ2-1, with 8 positions matching TRBD1. Specimen: peripheral blood. The clonotype originates from a human donor in a cohort sampled during active COVID-19. This CDR3 is CATSDAGGARDEQFF. The DNA of the CDR3 is TGTGCCACCAGTGATGCAGGGGGCGCGCGGGATGAGCAGTTCTTC.